The source of this TCR beta chain is a study of siplizumab effects on memory and regulatory T cells (dated by TCRdb to between 2018 and 2020). Regarding the complete study: The study looked at the effect of siplizumab, an anti-CD2 antibody, on alloreactive T-cell subsets in allogeneic mixed lymphocyte reactions made from human PBMCs. General conclusions and limits of the study: Unstimulated naive T cells appeared more diverse than memory T cells, and naive cells seemed to contribute substantially to the alloresponse. The suppressive function of proliferating Tregs from siplizumab cultures was not functionally confirmed. Among mappable alloreactive CD4+ clones, an average Treg-derived fraction of roughly 71% was observed with siplizumab, compared with about 25% in control reactions. Siplizumab significantly lowered the cumulative frequency of alloreactive sequences that could be traced to unstimulated CD4+ memory T cells. Because sequences at frequencies below about 10^-5 were poorly captured, only a minor fraction of alloreactive clones could be mapped back to unstimulated subsets. About 75-97% of proliferating CD4+ or CD8+ clones could not be given a naive or memory phenotype.

Receptor libraries were prepared by the immunoSEQ multiplex PCR assay. Roughly 100,000 TCR templates per sample were assayed on the deep sequencing platform. Genomic DNA extracted from sorted T cells was used for TCRbeta CDR3 sequencing. In the original analysis: The R programming language was used for clonal analysis of TCRbeta CDR3 data. Alloreactive CD4+ and CD8+ clones were defined by comparing unstimulated samples with post-reaction CFSE-low samples. By matching sequences to the repertoires of sorted unstimulated Treg and non-Treg cells, each alloreactive CD4+ clone was assigned a regulatory or non-regulatory origin. Here the immuneACCESS table is served through TCRdb, limited to in-frame sequences with V and J called. Missing clones are a known gap in these copies; in checked studies unresolved V genes cover under half, and the rest lacks a known reason. The V and J calls and clone size were taken over from that table, and D and trimming were inferred from the DNA. Recorded for this sample are about 26,000 clones; approximately 82% of them occurred a single time. Under 25% of the sample is in the top ten clones.

In addition, sequencing in three donor pairs included unstimulated CD8+ effector memory subsets alongside CD4+ naive, CD8+ naive, CD8+ TEMRA and CD4+ memory subsets. TCRbeta CDR3 sequencing was performed on sorted unstimulated T cells and on proliferating T cells recovered from mixed lymphocyte reactions. Fresh whole blood from roughly ten HLA-typed healthy donors was used to isolate PBMCs. Details on this clone: No antigen is known for it. Base qualities are not at hand, and no much larger clone is one base apart.

Sample: memory CD4+ T cells sorted from blood. The sample's cell subset or site, from its label and the paper: unstimulated CD4+ memory T cells. The sequence was collected from a human donor in good health.

DNA sequence: TGTGCCAGCAGCCAAGATGGGACGGGACAATGGGGCTACACCTTC. Its protein reads: CASSQDGTGQWGYTF. The chain is made from TRBV4-2 and TRBJ1-2; the D gene is perhaps TRBD1, on 6 matching bases. CDR1 and CDR2 were assigned from the germline V gene as LGHNA and YNFKEQ. Trimming takes 0 bases from V and 8 bases from J, and the germline ends sit 16 bases apart. The CDR3 numbers 15 residues from cysteine through phenylalanine. Of the read, only the CDR3 DNA is kept; its 45 bases are in frame from base 1.